Below are 26 T cell receptor beta chains sequenced from a single sample in a study of Graves' ophthalmopathy and Graves' hyperthyroidism. The sequenced template was RNA, covering the TCR beta CDR3 region. HTBI-primed first-round RT-PCR preceded second-round multiplex PCR. Via MiXCR, TCRdb re-called the multiplex PCR reads, giving one row per CDR3 protein. The sample contains 350,000 to 450,000 distinct CDR3 sequences, around 19% of which appear only once. The source material was peripheral blood. The receptor set was obtained from a woman under 30 with Graves' ophthalmopathy.

The table lists this clonotype with many counts. The chain has TRBV6-5 and TRBJ1-1; the match to TRBD1 covers 8 bases. V lost 7 bases and J lost 5; bases outside the gene matches: 12. Germline lookup yields CDR1 MNHEY and CDR2 SVGAGI. This CDR3 is 15 amino acids long. This CDR3 is CASTDRRGQDTEAFF. The CDR3 nucleotides read TGTGCCAGCACAGATCGCAGGGGGCAGGATACTGAAGCTTTCTTT.

This clonotype has a count of ten or more. The chain carries TRBV6-5 and TRBJ1-1, with D unresolved. The CDR3 is made up of 11 amino acids. V was clipped by 10 bases and J by 4 bases, with 10 bases between them. Germline CDR1 and CDR2: MNHEY and SVGAGI. The CDR3 nucleotides are TGTGCCACGGGCAGGAGCACTGAAGCTTTCTTT. This gives the protein CATGRSTEAFF.

The chain combines TRBV6-5 with TRBJ1-3; D not certain. V lost 3 bases, J lost 0 bases, and 9 bases lay in between. This CDR3 has 15 amino acids. Germline V CDR1 and CDR2: MNHEY, SVGAGI. The CDR3 sequence is CASSYGRFSGNTIYF. The CDR3 DNA is TGTGCCAGCAGTTATGGCAGGTTCTCTGGAAACACCATATATTTT.

This clonotype has ten or more counts. The genes are TRBV7-3 and TRBJ2-5; D gene unclear. The germline gives CDR1 SGHTA, CDR2 FQGTGA. The V end was cut by 2 bases, the J end by 1 base, with 11 bases between. The CDR3 consists of 15 residues. The CDR3 DNA reads TGTGCCAGCAGCTTAGTGCATGGTGGCCAAGAGACCCAGTACTTC. Translation: CASSLVHGGQETQYF. Filled out from reference TRBV7-3 and TRBJ2-5, the complete variable domain reads GAGVSQTPSNKVTEKGKYVELRCDPISGHTALYWYRQSLGQGPEFLIYFQGTGAADDSGLPNDRFFAVRPEGSVSTLKIQRTERGDSAVYLCASSLVHGGQETQYFGPGTRLLVL.

This clonotype was counted at least ten times. V gene TRBV28 combines with J gene TRBJ2-2; 12 bases line up with TRBD2. The V segment lost 2 bases and the J segment 0 bases; nucleotides outside the gene matches: 10. This CDR3 contains 20 residues. CDR1 MDHEN and CDR2 SYDVKM come from the germline V gene. The CDR3 loop is CASSLIPTSGGTTNTGELFF. The DNA of the CDR3 is TGTGCCAGCAGTTTAATCCCGACTAGCGGGGGTACTACGAACACCGGGGAGCTGTTTTTT.

At least ten counts were recorded for this clonotype. The chain has TRBV7-9 and TRBJ2-5; a weak D match, TRBD2 (6 bases). Germline CDR1 SEHNR, CDR2 FQNEAQ (reference sequence). Trimming removed 8 bases from V and 4 bases from J, with 17 bases in between. The CDR3 totals 14 residues. CDR3 in DNA: TGTGCCAGCGGAACTAGCAGGAGATCAGAGACCCAGTACTTC. Translation: CASGTSRRSETQYF. The full variable domain, its missing parts supplied by reference TRBV7-9 and TRBJ2-5, is DTGVSQNPRHKITKRGQNVTFRCDPISEHNRLYWYRQTLGQGPEFLTYFQNEAQLEKSRLLSDRFSAERPKGSFSTLEIQRTEQGDSAMYLCASGTSRRSETQYFGPGTRLLVL.

CDR3 in DNA: TGCAGTGCTGGGACCTACACTGAAGCTTTCTTT. It encodes CSAGTYTEAFF. V is TRBV20-1 and J is TRBJ1-1; TRBD1 might be the D (5 bases). The CDR3 runs to 11 residues. V was shortened by 5 bases and J by 3 bases, with 7 bases between the two germline ends. The germline V gene has CDR1 DFQATT and CDR2 SNEGSKA (reference sequence).

There are a few counts of this clonotype. Since a much larger clone is just one base distant, this may be a read error. V usage is TRBV28 and J usage is TRBJ1-5, with 8 bases fitting TRBD1. The CDR3 has 15 amino acids. Germline CDR1 is MDHEN and CDR2 is SYDVKM. Here the CDR3 reads CASSRGPESYQPHHF. In nucleotides, the CDR3 is TGTGCCAGCAGCAGGGGGCCCGAGTCCTATCAGCCCCATCATTTT.

V usage is TRBV20-1 and J usage is TRBJ2-7; D is undetermined. CDR3 length equals 13 residues. Trimming removed 1 base at V and 2 bases at J, with 9 bases between. Germline CDR1 is DFQATT and CDR2 is SNEGSKA (reference sequence). Here the CDR3 reads CSARAGRAYEQYF. In DNA form, the CDR3 reads TGCAGTGCTAGAGCGGGTAGGGCCTACGAGCAGTACTTC.

The genes are TRBV6-1 and TRBJ1-1; D is ambiguous. Germline V CDR1 and CDR2: MNHNS, SASEGT. CDR3 length: 13 residues. V was cut by 6 bases and J by 4 bases, with 12 bases left in between. The CDR3: CASSRARSTEAFF. The CDR3 DNA reads as TGTGCCAGCAGCCGGGCACGAAGCACTGAAGCTTTCTTT.

This clonotype was recorded many times. This CDR3 is CASSPSTGEQPQHF. The CDR3 DNA sequence: TGTGCCAGCAGTCCCTCGACAGGGGAACAGCCCCAGCATTTT. The chain joins TRBV28 to TRBJ1-5; 8 positions match TRBD1. The junction had 7 bases not matched to a gene; V was cut back by 5 bases and J by 7 bases. The length of the CDR3 is 14 residues. The germline V gene has CDR1 MDHEN and CDR2 SYDVKM.

Ten or more counts support this clonotype. The J gene is TRBJ1-1, the V gene TRBV11-3; no clear D. The CDR3 is 16 amino acids. V lost 2 bases and J lost 2, with 15 bases in between. From germline, CDR1 is SGHNT and CDR2 YENEEA. CDR3 coding DNA: TGTGCCAGCAGCTTAACCCGCCTGGGCCTTAACACTGAAGCTTTCTTT. Translation: CASSLTRLGLNTEAFF. Full variable domain (missing parts from reference TRBV11-3 and TRBJ1-1): EAGVVQSPRYKIIEKKQPVAFWCNPISGHNTLYWYLQNLGQGPELLIRYENEEAVDDSQLPKDRFSAERLKGVDSTLKIQPAELGDSAVYLCASSLTRLGLNTEAFFGQGTRLTVV.

This clonotype was observed many times. This chain joins TRBV12-3 or TRBV12-4 and TRBJ1-5; D is uncertain. The CDR3 length is 15 residues. The V gene lost 4 bases and the J gene lost 2 bases, with 12 bases spanning the gap. The CDR3 spells CASSSALGGNQPQHF. CDR3 in DNA: TGTGCCAGCAGTTCAGCCCTTGGTGGCAATCAGCCCCAGCATTTT.

This clonotype was recorded many times. The V call is TRBV7-3, the J call TRBJ2-2; the D is unclear. There are 17 residues in the CDR3. The V end lost 1 base, the J end lost 0 bases, and 12 bases lay between the germline ends. Germline-derived CDR1 and CDR2 are SGHTA and FQGTGA. The CDR3 sequence: CASSLMAASANTGELFF. CDR3 bases: TGTGCCAGCAGCTTAATGGCAGCCTCGGCGAACACCGGGGAGCTGTTTTTT.

This chain links TRBV28 with TRBJ2-2; TRBD2 matches 13 bases. V gave up 3 bases and J gave up 5 bases; unmatched junction bases: 6. Germline V gene lookup returns CDR1 MDHEN and CDR2 SYDVKM. The CDR3 has 17 amino acids. The DNA of the CDR3 is TGTGCCAGCAGTTTCACTAGCGGGAGGGCCCCTACCGGGGAGCTGTTTTTT. Protein: CASSFTSGRAPTGELFF.

V is TRBV6-2 or TRBV6-3 and J is TRBJ2-2; no clear D gene. Trimming left V 1 base short and J 1 base short, with 10 bases between. CDR3 length: 16 amino acids. The germline V gene has CDR1 MNHEY and CDR2 SVGEGT. CDR3 DNA: TGTGCCAGCAGTTACTTCAAACCCCGGAACACCGGGGAGCTGTTTTTT. The encoded protein is CASSYFKPRNTGELFF.

This clonotype was recorded many times. The chain couples TRBV6-1 to TRBJ1-5, with D hard to call. Germline V gives CDR1 MNHNS, CDR2 SASEGT. Trimming took off 6 bases at V and 1 base at J, with 13 bases between the two ends. The CDR3 runs 15 residues. The CDR3 spells CASSATPSSNQPQHF. In DNA, the CDR3 is TGTGCCAGCAGCGCGACACCTTCAAGCAATCAGCCCCAGCATTTT.

The J gene is TRBJ2-5, the V gene TRBV6-1; 8 positions agree with TRBD1. V trimming: 0 bases; J trimming: 7 bases; junction bases outside the gene matches: 7. CDR3 length equals 15 residues. Germline V lookup: CDR1 MNHNS, CDR2 SASEGT. CDR3 region: CASSEALSGTGTQYF. The DNA of the CDR3 is TGTGCCAGCAGTGAAGCGCTGTCCGGGACAGGGACCCAGTACTTC.

This clonotype was picked up many times. The gene calls are TRBV5-1 and TRBJ2-5; 9 bases line up with TRBD1. The germline V gene has CDR1 SGHRS and CDR2 YFSETQ. Trimming at V came to 0 bases and at J to 5 bases, leaving 5 bases not matched to a gene. CDR3 size: 15 residues. CDR3 region: CASSLAQTGGETQYF. DNA of the CDR3: TGCGCCAGCAGCTTGGCCCAGACAGGGGGGGAGACCCAGTACTTC.

In this sample, this clonotype turned up many times. The chain is built from TRBV6-5 and TRBJ2-7; 10 bases map to TRBD2. Looked up from germline, CDR1 is MNHEY and CDR2 is SVGAGI. The CDR3 length is 15 residues. Unmatched junction bases numbered 4, after V lost 5 bases and J lost 0 bases. CDR3 loop: CASSPQRGGSYEQYF. Written as DNA, the CDR3 is TGTGCCAGCAGTCCTCAGCGGGGGGGCTCCTACGAGCAGTACTTC.

V usage is TRBV12-3 or TRBV12-4 and J usage is TRBJ1-5; 8 bases agree with TRBD1. The CDR3 contains 14 residues. Trimming at V came to 8 bases and at J to 5 bases, leaving 8 bases not matched to a gene. The CDR3 DNA sequence: TGTGCCAGCGGAGACAGGGGAAGGGATCAGCCCCAGCATTTT. Translating gives CASGDRGRDQPQHF.

This clonotype was counted many times. The rearrangement links TRBV9 to TRBJ2-7; the D is unclear. Germline CDR1 SGDLS, CDR2 YYNGEE. V was clipped by 0 bases and J by 2 bases, with 12 bases between them. The CDR3 runs 15 residues. CDR3 DNA sequence: TGTGCCAGCAGCGTAGTCCCCGGTGAGACCTACGAGCAGTACTTC. It translates to CASSVVPGETYEQYF.

The chain carries TRBV5-1 and TRBJ1-2, with a possible D match to TRBD1 (5 bases). This CDR3 comprises 14 residues. Germline CDR1 reads SGHRS; CDR2 reads YFSETQ. V lost 7 bases and J 3 bases, leaving 16 bases between the germline ends. CDR3 loop: CASSGQGRYYGYTF. CDR3 bases: TGCGCCAGCTCGGGGCAGGGAAGATACTATGGCTACACCTTC. Combining the CDR3 with reference TRBV5-1 and TRBJ1-2 gives the whole variable domain KAGVTQTPRYLIKTRGQQVTLSCSPISGHRSVSWYQQTPGQGLQFLFEYFSETQRNKGNFPGRFSGRQFSNSRSEMNVSTLELGDSALYLCASSGQGRYYGYTFGSGTRLTVV.

This clonotype was found many times. The V and J genes are TRBV6-2 or TRBV6-3 and TRBJ2-3; D uncertain. This CDR3 has 15 amino acids. V was clipped by 6 bases and J by 0 bases, with 13 bases between them. CDR1 and CDR2 (germline): MNHEY, SVGEGT. The CDR3 sequence is CASSSYASSTDTQYF. CDR3 in DNA: TGTGCCAGCAGCTCCTACGCCAGTAGCACAGATACGCAGTATTTT.

In this sample, this clonotype turned up many times. This chain connects TRBV6-1 to TRBJ1-5; 7 nucleotides align to TRBD1. Germline V gene sequence: CDR1 MNHNS, CDR2 SASEGT. CDR3 size: 13 residues. V lost 6 bases and J lost 5; bases outside the gene matches: 4. The CDR3 DNA follows: TGTGCCAGCAGAAGAAGGGGGCATCAGCCCCAGCATTTT. Its protein is CASRRRGHQPQHF.

This clonotype was detected only a few times. CDR3 nucleotides: TGTGCCAGCAGTTCAGGTAGAGATCAGCCCCAGCATTTT. Translation: CASSSGRDQPQHF. The chain uses TRBV12-3 or TRBV12-4 and TRBJ1-5; D gene unclear. V was pared by 4 bases and J by 5 bases, with 9 bases between. The CDR3 covers 13 residues.